This T cell receptor beta chain was sequenced for a study of beta chain features in type 1 diabetes. The study, taken as a whole, reports: There was no resolution here of whether HLA type influences TCRB rearrangement. Comparison showed that naive, central memory and Treg TCRB repertoires appeared more similar among patients than among healthy donors.

V gave up 8 bases and J gave up 3 bases, with 17 bases separating them. This CDR3 region has 14 residues. Per germline, CDR1 MDHEN and CDR2 SYDVKM. There are a few counts of this clone. The antigen is undetermined. The authors reverse transcribed all of the isolated RNA, so sequencing captured expressed TCRB transcripts. TCRdb's copy holds only in-frame clones and misses some; the assay was immunoSEQ multiplex PCR. The sample lists about 620,000 clones, 15% to 18% occurring once. The chain recombines TRBV28 with TRBJ2-7, with D tentatively TRBD1 (6 bases). The sequenced sample consisted of naive CD4+ T cells from blood. This clonotype originated in a man aged 18-30 years in good health. Here the CDR3 DNA reads TGTGCCAGCTCCTCGGGACAAGGTTACTACGAGCAGTACTTC. It translates to CASSSGQGYYEQYF.